This T cell receptor (beta chain) was documented in a study of T cell clonality in common variable immunodeficiency. This clone was observed at least ten times. Read sequence stops 3 residues before the CDR3 end, and the germline J gene provides the missing end. The protocol was immunoSEQ multiplex PCR, while the TCRdb copy is restricted to in-frame clones and leaves out a portion. There are approximately 57,000 clones in the sample, none observed a single time. Germline assignment: CDR1 SQVTM and CDR2 ANQGSEA. This CDR3 has 15 amino acids. V shed 3 bases and J shed 0 bases, with 12 bases lying between them.

Sequencing used peripheral blood mononuclear cells. The rearrangement links TRBV29-1 to TRBJ2-1, with D uncertain. The sequence derives from a person aged 18 to 70 in good health. The part of the CDR3 DNA that was read is TGCAGCGTTGAGAGCCCTTACTTCTCCTACAATGAG. This encodes CSVESPYFSYNE. The full CDR3 is CSVESPYFSYNEQFF.